This T cell receptor beta chain was documented in a study of chemoradiotherapy in HPV16-positive cancers (dated by TCRdb to the early 2020s). Regarding the complete study: Candidate HPV-specific T-cell clones and common TCR motifs were defined by functional T-cell assays performed on cells from a couple of HPV16-positive patients. Whether T-cell immunity against the HPV oncoproteins E6 and E7 changes during chemoradiotherapy and whether survival is affected by this immunity were examined in the study. The candidate HPV-specific TCRs and motifs were then tracked in TCR repertoires from around 93 patients with HPV-related cancers. Study-wide findings and limitations: Only two HPV16-positive patients were used to derive the functional definition of HPV-specific T cells, and the survival association was reported for HPV16-positive patients. Among HPV16-positive patients, expansion of HPV-responsive T cells during chemoradiotherapy was associated with better recurrence-free survival. Expansion of candidate HPV-specific clones and E7-related TCR motifs was observed in the tumor microenvironment during treatment, whereas no such expansion was observed for non-HPV-specific T cells.

Repertoires were sampled repeatedly over the course of chemoradiotherapy so that clonal expansion in the tumor microenvironment could be followed. Deletion took 1 base off V and 6 bases off J, with a span of 10 bases between the germline ends. The cysteine opens and the phenylalanine closes a CDR3 of 13 amino acids. The entry retains the CDR3 DNA only, 39 bases that are in frame from base 1. CDR1 SGHVS and CDR2 FQNEAQ were looked up in the germline V gene. Concerning this clone: The specificity of this receptor is unknown. Base quality data are lacking; no much larger clone is found one base away.

To prepare the library, the immunoSEQ multiplex PCR assay was applied. Sourced from immuneACCESS, this table was stored by TCRdb with only in-frame sequences that have V and J called. A share of the clones is absent; for the studies checked, an unresolved V gene accounts for under half, and the remainder has no known explanation. The sample table records more than 5,500 clones; 85% to 90% of these occur just once. Clones ranked in the top ten supply about 2.1% of the sample. The starting material was tumor tissue, obtained from a patient who underwent chemoradiotherapy. The chain is assembled from TRBV7-8 and TRBJ2-7, with the D gene tentatively TRBD1 or TRBD2, based on 6 matching bases in each. This receptor was taken from a human donor with HPV-associated anogenital cancer. CDR3 region: CASSLGGGPEQYF. The DNA is TGTGCCAGCAGCTTAGGTGGGGGGCCCGAGCAGTACTTC.